The clone carrying this TCR beta chain has only a few counts. Its target is not known. Per germline, CDR1 DFQATT and CDR2 SNEGSKA (reference sequence). Deletions cut 6 bases from V and 3 bases from J, with 16 bases between. The length of the CDR3 is 14 residues. The TCRbeta library was prepared with unique molecular identifiers. TCRdb processed the PCR reads anew with MiXCR; each CDR3 protein has one entry. The sample lists 200,000 to 250,000 distinct CDR3 sequences; 11% were seen once. The data are from a study of T-cell reconstitution after alpha-beta-depleted transplantation in children. General observations from the study: TCRbeta diversity was high at day 60 in some patients (a result of surviving recipient T cells and thymic progenitors). Newly produced T cells mostly provided counts and TCRbeta diversity after one year, as hyperexpanded clones declined. As was reported, about two months after transplant, alpha-beta T cells came from several hundred expanded graft clones.

The chain carries TRBV20-1 and TRBJ2-3; TRBD1 might be the D (6 bases). The clonotype comes from a child under two years old with acute myeloid leukemia, due to receive a stem cell transplant. The sequencing here drew on PBMCs, taken before TCRalphabeta/CD19-depleted stem cell transplant. The CDR3 DNA reads as TGCAGTGCCAGGGGACCCAGGGCGACAGATACGCAGTATTTT. Its translation: CSARGPRATDTQYF.